These 16 T cell receptor beta chains were sequenced from one sample in a study of blood T cells in healthy people across ages. The second PCR ran roughly 7 to 12 cycles with a sample-barcoded 5' primer and J-beta primers. TCRdb re-called the 5' RACE reads with MiXCR, one entry per CDR3 protein. The sample has nearly 1 million distinct CDR3 sequences, roughly 51% seen once; the top ten hold around a fifth. Sequencing was done on a sample of blood. These receptors were collected from a woman aged 55-69 years in good health.

This clonotype has just a few counts. The chain links TRBV7-9 to TRBJ2-7; D perhaps matches TRBD1 (6 bases). V dropped 5 bases and J dropped 2 bases, with 13 bases sitting between them. This CDR3 comprises 14 residues. Germline CDR1 reads SEHNR; CDR2 reads FQNEAQ (reference sequence). CDR3 amino acids: CASSQTPGAYEQYF. The CDR3, as DNA: TGTGCCAGCAGCCAAACTCCAGGGGCCTACGAGCAGTACTTC.

The chain carries TRBV4-2 and TRBJ2-5; tentative D call: TRBD1 (5 bases). The CDR3 runs 16 residues. V shed 3 bases and J shed 5 bases, with 19 bases lying between them. Germline values: CDR1 LGHNA, CDR2 YNFKEQ. The chain's CDR3 is CASSHSGRTVRETQYF. As DNA, the CDR3 is TGTGCCAGCAGCCATTCAGGGCGGACCGTTAGGGAGACCCAGTACTTC.

V and J are TRBV19 and TRBJ2-1, with D unclear. The V gene lost 2 bases and the J gene lost 8 bases, with 7 bases spanning the gap. From germline, CDR1 is LNHDA and CDR2 SQIVND (reference sequence). The CDR3 has 12 amino acids. CDR3 region: CASSIIAYEQFF. DNA for the CDR3: TGTGCCAGTAGTATAATTGCGTATGAGCAGTTCTTC.

CDR3 in DNA: TGTGCCAGCAGCCCGACAGGGGCAGCGGACTCACCCCTCCACTTT. Its protein is CASSPTGAADSPLHF. V usage is TRBV7-9 and J usage is TRBJ1-6; 8 nucleotides agree with TRBD1. Looked up from germline, CDR1 is SEHNR and CDR2 is FQNEAQ (reference sequence). The CDR3 runs to 15 residues. V trimming: 5 bases; J trimming: 10 bases; junction bases outside the gene matches: 10. The full variable domain, in which reference TRBV7-9 and TRBJ1-6 provide the parts outside the CDR3, is DTGVSQNPRHKITKRGQNVTFRCDPISEHNRLYWYRQTLGQGPEFLTYFQNEAQLEKSRLLSDRFSAERPKGSFSTLEIQRTEQGDSAMYLCASSPTGAADSPLHFGNGTRLTVT.

The chain combines TRBV29-1 with TRBJ2-5; 15 bases align to TRBD2. Germline values: CDR1 SQVTM, CDR2 ANQGSEA. CDR3 size: 17 residues. Trimming at V came to 6 bases and at J to 5 bases, leaving 13 bases not matched to a gene. The CDR3 bases are TGCAGCGTCCGAGGACTAGCGGGAGGGCCAGCGAGGGAGACCCAGTACTTC. Protein: CSVRGLAGGPARETQYF.

This clonotype has only a few counts. This chain links TRBV7-8 with TRBJ2-5; no clear D. CDR3 length: 14 residues. Germline V gives CDR1 SGHVS, CDR2 FQNEAQ. V gave up 5 bases and J gave up 5 bases, with 15 bases separating them. The CDR3 protein is CASSPRWGIETQYF. DNA of the CDR3: TGTGCCAGCAGCCCGCGCTGGGGTATCGAGACCCAGTACTTC.

The rearrangement uses TRBV19 and TRBJ1-2, with TRBD1 identical over 9 bases. V was pared by 6 bases and J by 12 bases, with 14 bases of the junction left unmatched. The CDR3 is made up of 14 amino acids. Germline V gives CDR1 LNHDA, CDR2 SQIVND (reference sequence). The CDR3 DNA sequence: TGTGCCAGTAGCCGGAACAGGGGGCGCGACGGCCACACCTTC. It is translated as CASSRNRGRDGHTF.

The chain couples TRBV12-3 or TRBV12-4 to TRBJ2-4, with D unclear. There are 13 residues in the CDR3. V was pared by 3 bases and J by 5 bases, with 8 bases between. Here the CDR3 reads CASSFNIENIQYF. For the CDR3, the DNA is TGTGCCAGCAGTTTTAACATAGAAAACATTCAGTACTTC.

This chain connects TRBV10-3 to TRBJ2-3; TRBD2 matches 10 bases. Germline V gives CDR1 ENHRY, CDR2 SYGVKD. The CDR3 covers 16 residues. The ends lost 2 bases at V and 1 base at J; junction bases unmatched: 3. DNA for the CDR3: TGTGCCATCAGTGAGCCTGGACTAGCGGGCACAGATACGCAGTATTTT. Amino acid sequence: CAISEPGLAGTDTQYF.

The rearrangement links TRBV5-1 to TRBJ2-1; D ambiguous. V dropped 0 bases and J dropped 5 bases, with 12 bases sitting between them. This CDR3 region has 15 residues. CDR1 is SGHRS and CDR2 is YFSETQ in the germline V gene. The CDR3 nucleotides are TGCGCCAGCAGCTTGGCTGGGGTAGACAACAATGAGCAGTTCTTC. This sequence encodes CASSLAGVDNNEQFF. Full variable domain (rest looked up from reference TRBV5-1 and TRBJ2-1): KAGVTQTPRYLIKTRGQQVTLSCSPISGHRSVSWYQQTPGQGLQFLFEYFSETQRNKGNFPGRFSGRQFSNSRSEMNVSTLELGDSALYLCASSLAGVDNNEQFFGPGTRLTVL.

The chain recombines TRBV7-9 with TRBJ2-1; TRBD2 aligns across 7 bases. J lost 7 bases, V lost 4 bases, and 4 bases had no gene match. Germline V CDR1 and CDR2: SEHNR, FQNEAQ (reference sequence). The CDR3 is 13 amino acids. For the CDR3, the DNA is TGTGCCAGCAGCTCCGAGCGGGGTAATGAGCAGTTCTTC. Translation: CASSSERGNEQFF. The full variable domain, with the rest looked up from reference TRBV7-9 and TRBJ2-1, is DTGVSQNPRHKITKRGQNVTFRCDPISEHNRLYWYRQTLGQGPEFLTYFQNEAQLEKSRLLSDRFSAERPKGSFSTLEIQRTEQGDSAMYLCASSSERGNEQFFGPGTRLTVL.

The chain recombines TRBV9 with TRBJ1-2; D possibly corresponds to TRBD1 (5 bases). Germline V CDR1 and CDR2: SGDLS, YYNGEE. The ends were cut back, 0 bases at V and 8 bases at J, with 20 bases in the middle. The CDR3 is made up of 16 amino acids. This CDR3 is CASSVAVNQGERGYTF. The CDR3 nucleotides are TGTGCCAGCAGCGTAGCCGTAAATCAGGGCGAGAGGGGCTACACCTTC.

The genes are TRBV11-2 and TRBJ2-7; the D gene is possibly TRBD2 (5 bases). The closer fit of TRBJ2-5 to the DNA end suggests the J call may be wrong. CDR3 length: 14 residues. Germline CDR1 and CDR2: SGHAT and FQNNGV. CDR3 nucleotides: TGTGCCAGCAGCTCCCTGGACTTGCTCGAGACCCAGTACTTC. Its translation is CASSSLDLLETQYF.

The rearrangement uses TRBV6-2 or TRBV6-3 and TRBJ2-7; 10 nucleotides line up with TRBD2. Germline V lookup: CDR1 MNHEY, CDR2 SVGEGT. V shed 2 bases and J 4 bases; nucleotides not matched to a gene: 11. The length of the CDR3 is 17 residues. CDR3 DNA sequence: TGTGCCAGCAGTTACACCGAGCCGGGACTAGCGCTGTACGAGCAGTACTTC. Translation gives CASSYTEPGLALYEQYF.

This chain joins TRBV20-1 and TRBJ2-7, with TRBD2 as a possible D gene (7 bases). TRBJ2-5 matches the DNA end more closely, so the J call is doubtful. The CDR3 runs to 12 residues. Germline V CDR1 and CDR2: DFQATT, SNEGSKA (reference sequence). CDR3 amino acids: CSGVKGGETQYF. CDR3 DNA sequence: TGCAGTGGAGTTAAGGGGGGGGAGACCCAGTACTTC.

This chain links TRBV12-3 or TRBV12-4 with TRBJ1-5; possible D gene TRBD1, 6 bases. The CDR3 consists of 17 residues. V was shortened by 2 bases and J by 6 bases, with 20 bases between the two germline ends. The CDR3 is CASSLRGMGGAGQPQHF. The CDR3 DNA sequence: TGTGCCAGCAGTTTAAGGGGTATGGGGGGCGCGGGTCAGCCCCAGCATTTT.